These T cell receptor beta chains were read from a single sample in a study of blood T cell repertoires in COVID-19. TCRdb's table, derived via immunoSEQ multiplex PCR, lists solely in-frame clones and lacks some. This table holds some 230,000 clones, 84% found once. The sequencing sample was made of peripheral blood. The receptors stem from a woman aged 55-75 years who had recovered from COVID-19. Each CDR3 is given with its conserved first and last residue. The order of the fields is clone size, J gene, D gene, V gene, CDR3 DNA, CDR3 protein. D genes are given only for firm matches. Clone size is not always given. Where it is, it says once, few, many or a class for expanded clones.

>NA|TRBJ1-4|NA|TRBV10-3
TGTGCCATCAGTGAGCGGGTTGCGGTGCTGAATGAAAAACTGTTTTTT
CAISERVAVLNEKLFF
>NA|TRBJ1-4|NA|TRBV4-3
TGCGCCAGCAGCCAAGAAGCGGGGCTCTGGGGATTCGAAAAACTGTTTTTT
CASSQEAGLWGFEKLFF
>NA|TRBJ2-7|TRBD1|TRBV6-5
TGTGCCAGCAGTAAATCCGGGACAGGGACCTACGAGCAGTACTTC
CASSKSGTGTYEQYF
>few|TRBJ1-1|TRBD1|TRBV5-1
TGCGCCAGCAGCTTGTTCGGCATCCGGGACAGTAACACTGAAGCTTTCTTT
CASSLFGIRDSNTEAFF
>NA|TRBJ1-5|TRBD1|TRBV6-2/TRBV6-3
TGTGCCAGCAGTTACGGGGACAGCGGTCAGCCCCAGCATTTT
CASSYGDSGQPQHF
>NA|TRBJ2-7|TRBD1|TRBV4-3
TGCGCCAGCAGCCAATCCCGGGACAGGGGCTACGAGCAGTACTTC
CASSQSRDRGYEQYF
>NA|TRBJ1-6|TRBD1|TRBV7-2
TGTGCCAGCAGCTTCAGAGAGGGACAGGGTAATTCACCCCTCCACTTT
CASSFREGQGNSPLHF
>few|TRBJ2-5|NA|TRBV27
TGTGCCAGCATTACTACCTGGACTAACCCCCCGGGGAACCAGTACTTC
CASITTWTNPPGNQYF
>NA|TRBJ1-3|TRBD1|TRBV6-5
TGTGCCAGCAGACGACAGGGTTCGGGAAACACCATATATTTT
CASRRQGSGNTIYF
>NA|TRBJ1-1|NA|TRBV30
TGTGCCTGGAGTCCTTTTGGAGGACTGATGAACACTGAAGCTTTCTTT
CAWSPFGGLMNTEAFF
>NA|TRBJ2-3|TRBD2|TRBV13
TGTGCCAGCAGCTTCGGGGGGAGCACAGATACGCAGTATTTT
CASSFGGSTDTQYF
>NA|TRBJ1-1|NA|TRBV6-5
TGTGCCAGCAGCCTCGCGTATTCTGAAGCTTTCTTT
CASSLAYSEAFF
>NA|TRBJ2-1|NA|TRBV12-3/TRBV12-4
TGTGCCAGCAGTTCGACAGCCTACAATGAGCAGTTCTTC
CASSSTAYNEQFF
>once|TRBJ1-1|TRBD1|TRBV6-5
TGTGCCAGCAGACGGACAGGGAGTAACACTGAAGCTTTCTTT
CASRRTGSNTEAFF
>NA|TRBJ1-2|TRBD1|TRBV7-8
TGTGCCAGCAGCTTACGGGACAGGGAGGTTGGCTACACCTTC
CASSLRDREVGYTF
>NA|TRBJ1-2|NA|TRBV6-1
TGTGCCAGCAGTGAATGGCTCCGGAAGGGGGGCTACACCTTC
CASSEWLRKGGYTF
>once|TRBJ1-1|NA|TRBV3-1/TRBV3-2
TGTGCCAGCAGCCTTTTACGTCGGGGGAACACTGAAGCTTTCTTT
CASSLLRRGNTEAFF
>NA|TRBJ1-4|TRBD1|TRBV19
TGTGCCAGTAGACCGACAGGGGTCGAAAAACTGTTTTTT
CASRPTGVEKLFF
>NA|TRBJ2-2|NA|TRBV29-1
TGCAGCGCATACACGAACACCGGGGAGCTGTTTTTT
CSAYTNTGELFF
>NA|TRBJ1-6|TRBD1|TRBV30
TGTGCCTGGAGTACGGGACAGGGGAGGCCCCTCCACTTT
CAWSTGQGRPLHF
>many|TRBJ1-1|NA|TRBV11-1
TGTGCCAGCACTGAGGACAGAGACACTGAAGCTTTCTTT
CASTEDRDTEAFF
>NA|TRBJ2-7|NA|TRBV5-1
TGCGCCAGCAGCTTGGAGGGAGCGGTGGGCGCCGTAGAGCAGTACTTC
CASSLEGAVGAVEQYF
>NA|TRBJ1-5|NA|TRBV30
TGTGCCTGGAGTCTAGACCTCAGCAATCAGCCCCAGCATTTT
CAWSLDLSNQPQHF
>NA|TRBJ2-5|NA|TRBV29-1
TGCAGCGTTGGGGTCGGGGCTAGCGCCGGGACCCAGTACTTC
CSVGVGASAGTQYF